This T cell receptor beta chain was obtained from a study of shared clonotypes between healthy human individuals. Overall study findings and caveats: Having only a few donors restricted how much genetic and exposure-history diversity was captured. Sample collection involved blood only; tissue repertoires are likely different.

The CDR3 has 16 residues. With 4 bases removed from V and 2 bases from J, the gap between germline ends came to 16 bases. Germline V lookup: CDR1 MDHEN, CDR2 SYDVKM. Method: immunoSEQ multiplex PCR; TCRdb's copy keeps in-frame clones and lacks some. The sample yields about 2,500,000 clones, around 94% seen once. With regard to this clone: No antigen is known for it.

Material: naive CD4+ T cells sorted from blood. Sample subset: CD45RA+ positively selected. The sequence came from a young man in good health. The rearrangement links TRBV28 to TRBJ2-3, with D maybe TRBD1 (6 bases). CDR3 bases: TGTGCCAGCAGTTATGGGGGCCAGTCACCCACAGATACGCAGTATTTT. Translating it yields CASSYGGQSPTDTQYF.